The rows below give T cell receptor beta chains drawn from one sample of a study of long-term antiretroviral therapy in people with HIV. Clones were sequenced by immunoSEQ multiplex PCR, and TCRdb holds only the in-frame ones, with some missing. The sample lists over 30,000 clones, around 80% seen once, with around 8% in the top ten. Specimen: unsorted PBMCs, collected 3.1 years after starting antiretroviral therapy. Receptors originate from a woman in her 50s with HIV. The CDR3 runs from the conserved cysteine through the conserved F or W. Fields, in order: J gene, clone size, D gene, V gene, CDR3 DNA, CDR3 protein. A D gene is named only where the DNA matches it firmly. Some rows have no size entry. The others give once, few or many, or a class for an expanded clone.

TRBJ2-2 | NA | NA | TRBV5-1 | TGCGCCAGCAGCTCTATAGATGGCGGGGAGCTGTTTTTT | CASSSIDGGELFF
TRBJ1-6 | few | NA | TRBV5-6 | TGTGCCAGCAGCAACCGGCCCTCCTATAATTCACCCCTCCACTTT | CASSNRPSYNSPLHF
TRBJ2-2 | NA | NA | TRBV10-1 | TGCGCCATCCACAACCTTAAAAACACCGGGGAGCTGTTTTTT | CAIHNLKNTGELFF
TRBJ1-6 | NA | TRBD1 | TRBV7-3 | TGTGCCAGCAGCTTCGGGACAGGGACTTCACCCCTCCACTTT | CASSFGTGTSPLHF
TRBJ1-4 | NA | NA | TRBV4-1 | TGCGCCAGCAGCCCTACGATGGGGAAACTGTTTTTT | CASSPTMGKLFF
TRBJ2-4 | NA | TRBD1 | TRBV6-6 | TGTGCCAGCAGTCCCCGGGACAGGGAGAGGGGTCAGTACTTC | CASSPRDRERGQYF
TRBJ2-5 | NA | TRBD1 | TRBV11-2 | TGTGCCAGCAGCTTAGATGGACAGGGGGTAGAGACCCAGTACTTC | CASSLDGQGVETQYF
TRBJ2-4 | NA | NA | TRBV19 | TGTGCCAGTAGTAACGGGGCTGAGCTAGCCAAAAACATTCAGTACTTC | CASSNGAELAKNIQYF
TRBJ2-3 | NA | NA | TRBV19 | TGTGCCAGTAGTGGCTCCGGGGCGTATTACACAGATACGCAGTATTTT | CASSGSGAYYTDTQYF
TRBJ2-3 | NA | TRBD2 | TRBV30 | TGTGCCTGGACCTGGCGGGGGGGCACAGATACGCAGTATTTT | CAWTWRGGTDTQYF
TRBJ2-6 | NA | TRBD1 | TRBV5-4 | TGTGCCAGCAGCTTGGGGACAGGGATCTTTACCGGGGCCAACGTCCTGACTTTC | CASSLGTGIFTGANVLTF
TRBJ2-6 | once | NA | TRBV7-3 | TGTGCCAGCAGCCGGGGACGAACTGGGGCCAACGTCCTGACTTTC | CASSRGRTGANVLTF
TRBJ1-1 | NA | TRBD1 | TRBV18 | TGTGCCAGCTCACCGGACAGGTTGAACACTGAAGCTTTCTTT | CASSPDRLNTEAFF
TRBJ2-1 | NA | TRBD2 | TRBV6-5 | TGTGCCAGCAGTTACCTGACTAGCGGGGGACATGAGCAGTTCTTC | CASSYLTSGGHEQFF
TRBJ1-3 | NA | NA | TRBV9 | TGTGCCAGCAGCGTTACAGGGCTCTCTGGAAACACCATATATTTT | CASSVTGLSGNTIYF
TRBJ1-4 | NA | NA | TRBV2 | TGTGCCAGCACGAACAGGGTGACTAATGAAAAACTGTTTTTT | CASTNRVTNEKLFF
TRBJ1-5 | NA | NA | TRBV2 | TGTGCCAGCAGGGGTACGAGGAACCAGCCCCAGCATTTT | CASRGTRNQPQHF
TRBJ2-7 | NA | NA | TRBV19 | TGTGCCAGTCGCTCTGAGGGGGGTTCATACGAGCAGTACTTC | CASRSEGGSYEQYF
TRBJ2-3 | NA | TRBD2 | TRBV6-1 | TGTGCCAGCAGTGATCAGAGCGGGGGTGATACGCAGTATTTT | CASSDQSGGDTQYF
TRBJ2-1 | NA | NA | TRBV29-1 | TGCAGCGTTGGAGTTAAGGAGCAGTTCTTC | CSVGVKEQFF
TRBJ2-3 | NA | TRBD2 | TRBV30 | TGTGCCTGGAGGACTAGCGGGGTGTATACGCAGTATTTT | CAWRTSGVYTQYF
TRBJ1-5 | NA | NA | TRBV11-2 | TGTGCCAGCAGCGATACAGGTTATAGTGGCAATCAGCCCCAGCATTTT | CASSDTGYSGNQPQHF
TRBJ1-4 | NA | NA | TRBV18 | TGTGCCAGCTCACCTCAGGGAAGAGCAAATGAAAAACTGTTTTTT | CASSPQGRANEKLFF
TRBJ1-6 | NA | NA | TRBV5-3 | TGTGCCAGAAGCTTGGCCGGACTGCGACACTTT | CARSLAGLRHF
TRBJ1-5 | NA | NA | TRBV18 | TGTGCCAGCTCACCACCGGGACAAGGAGATCAGCCCCAGCATTTT | CASSPPGQGDQPQHF
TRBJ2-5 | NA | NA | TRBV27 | TGTGCCAGCAGTTTTGGGAGCGCGGGGAGAGAGACCCAGTACTTC | CASSFGSAGRETQYF
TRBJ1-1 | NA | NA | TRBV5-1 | TGCGCCAGCAGCCAACAGGATAGAACTGAAGCTTTCTTT | CASSQQDRTEAFF
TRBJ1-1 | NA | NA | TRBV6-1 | TGTGCCAGCAGTGAAAGGGGATCCACTGAAGCTTTCTTT | CASSERGSTEAFF
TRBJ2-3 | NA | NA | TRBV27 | TGTGCCAGCAGTTTAGGGGGAGATACGCAGTATTTT | CASSLGGDTQYF
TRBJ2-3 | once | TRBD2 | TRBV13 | TGTGCCAGCACCCCGGGGGGGCGAGCAGATACGCAGTATTTT | CASTPGGRADTQYF
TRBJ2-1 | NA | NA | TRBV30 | TGTGCCGGCTCTACTAGTAGTGAGCAGTTCTTC | CAGSTSSEQFF
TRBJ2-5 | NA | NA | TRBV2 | TGTGCCAGCAGTGAAGCTGACCGGACCCAGTACTTC | CASSEADRTQYF
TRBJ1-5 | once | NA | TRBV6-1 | TGTGCCAGCAGGACTGACTGGAATCAGCCCCAGCATTTT | CASRTDWNQPQHF
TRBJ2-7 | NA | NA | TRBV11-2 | TGTGCCAGCAGCTTAGAGATGGGGCTATACTCCTACGAGCAGTACTTC | CASSLEMGLYSYEQYF
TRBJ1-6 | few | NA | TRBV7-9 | TGTGCCAGCAGCTTAGGGTCCGGATTCTATAATTCACCCCTCCACTTT | CASSLGSGFYNSPLHF
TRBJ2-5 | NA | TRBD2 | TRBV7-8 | TGTGCCAGCAGCTTAGGGCGGGGGAAAGAGACCCAGTACTTC | CASSLGRGKETQYF
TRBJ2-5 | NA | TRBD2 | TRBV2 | TGTGCCATGAGGACTAGCGGGGGGGAAGAGACCCAGTACTTC | CAMRTSGGEETQYF
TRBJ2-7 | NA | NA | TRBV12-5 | TGTGCTAGTGTGTCCTACGAGCAGTACTTC | CASVSYEQYF
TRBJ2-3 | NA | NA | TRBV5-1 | TGCGCCAGCAGCTTGGAGCAGGGGGATACGCAGTATTTT | CASSLEQGDTQYF
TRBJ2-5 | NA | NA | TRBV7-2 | TGTGCCAGCAGCGCACGGCCGGATGGGGAAGAGTACTTC | CASSARPDGEEYF
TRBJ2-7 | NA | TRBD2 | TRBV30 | TGTGCCTGGAGTGTGGCTAGCGGGGGGGCCTACGAGCAGTACTTC | CAWSVASGGAYEQYF